This TCR beta chain was identified during a study of cytomegalovirus exposure and HLA in healthy donors. The PCR had 60 Vbeta and 13 Jbeta primers. Clones were sequenced by immunoSEQ multiplex PCR, and TCRdb holds only the in-frame ones, with some missing. The sample yields approximately 210,000 clones, around 83% seen once. This CDR3 comprises 12 residues. V was pared by 6 bases and J by 11 bases, with 19 bases between. CDR1 SQVTM and CDR2 ANQGSEA come from the germline V gene. The source is a woman aged 45-60 years in good health and CMV-seropositive. Material for sequencing was PBMCs. The chain recombines TRBV29-1 with TRBJ1-1; D possibly corresponds to TRBD1 (5 bases). CDR3 loop: CSVDLAGGTAFF. The CDR3 bases are TGCAGCGTGGACCTCGCCGGGGGGACCGCTTTCTTT.